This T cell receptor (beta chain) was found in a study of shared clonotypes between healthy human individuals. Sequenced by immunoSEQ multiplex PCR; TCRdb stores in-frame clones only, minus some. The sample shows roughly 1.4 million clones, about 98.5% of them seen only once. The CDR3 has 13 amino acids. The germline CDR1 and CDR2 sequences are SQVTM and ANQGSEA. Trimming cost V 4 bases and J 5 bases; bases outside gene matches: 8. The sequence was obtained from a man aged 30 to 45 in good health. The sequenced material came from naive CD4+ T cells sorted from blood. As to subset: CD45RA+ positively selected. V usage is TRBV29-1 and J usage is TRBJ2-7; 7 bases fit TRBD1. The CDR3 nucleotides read TGCAGCGTTGCTCCGGGACAGCTAGACGAGCAGTACTTC. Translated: CSVAPGQLDEQYF.